This T cell receptor beta chain was retrieved from a study of blood T cells in healthy people across ages. Primed by a sample-barcoded 5' primer and a J-beta primer mix, a second PCR proceeded for about 6 to 11 cycles. There were at least 2.5 million CDR3-containing paired-end reads obtained from each sample. TCRdb passed the 5' RACE reads through MiXCR, listing each CDR3 protein once. This table has around 620,000 distinct CDR3 sequences, approximately 30% appearing once. The junction had 8 bases not matched to a gene; V was cut back by 5 bases and J by 4 bases. Germline lookup yields CDR1 SQVTM and CDR2 ANQGSEA. This CDR3 contains 15 residues.

The sample comprised blood. The clonotype was recovered from a woman aged 70-85 years in good health. The V gene is TRBV29-1, the J gene TRBJ2-5, with 12 bases lining up with TRBD2. Here the CDR3 reads CSVPSTSGGGETQYF. As DNA, the CDR3 is TGCAGCGTTCCTTCGACTAGCGGGGGAGGAGAGACCCAGTACTTC.